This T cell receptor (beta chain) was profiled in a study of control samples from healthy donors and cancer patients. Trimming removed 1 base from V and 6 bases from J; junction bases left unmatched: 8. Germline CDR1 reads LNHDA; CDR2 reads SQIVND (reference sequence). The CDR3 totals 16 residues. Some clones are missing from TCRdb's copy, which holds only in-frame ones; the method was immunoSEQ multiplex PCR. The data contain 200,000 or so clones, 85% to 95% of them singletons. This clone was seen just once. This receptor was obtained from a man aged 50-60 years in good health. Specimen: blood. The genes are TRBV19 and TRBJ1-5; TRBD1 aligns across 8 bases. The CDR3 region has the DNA TGTGCCAGTAGTATAGGAGGGCGGACAGGGACTCAGCCCCAGCATTTT. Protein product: CASSIGGRTGTQPQHF.